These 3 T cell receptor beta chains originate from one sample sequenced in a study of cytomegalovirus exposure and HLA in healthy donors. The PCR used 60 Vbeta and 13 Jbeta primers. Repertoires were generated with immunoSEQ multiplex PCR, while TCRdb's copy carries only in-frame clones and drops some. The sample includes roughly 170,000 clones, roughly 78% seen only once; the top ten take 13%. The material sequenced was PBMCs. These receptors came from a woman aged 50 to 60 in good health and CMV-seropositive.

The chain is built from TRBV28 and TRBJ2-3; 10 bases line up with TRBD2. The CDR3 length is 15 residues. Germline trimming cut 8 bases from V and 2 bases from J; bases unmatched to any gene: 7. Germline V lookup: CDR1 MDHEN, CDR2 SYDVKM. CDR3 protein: CASSRAGGATDTQYF. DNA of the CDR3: TGTGCCAGCTCCCGAGCGGGAGGGGCCACAGATACGCAGTATTTT.

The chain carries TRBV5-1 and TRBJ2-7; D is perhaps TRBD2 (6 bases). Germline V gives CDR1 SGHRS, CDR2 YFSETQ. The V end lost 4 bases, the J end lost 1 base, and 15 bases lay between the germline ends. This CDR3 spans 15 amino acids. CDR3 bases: TGCGCCAGCAGCGCCTCGGGACTGGAATCCTACGAGCAGTACTTC. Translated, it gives CASSASGLESYEQYF.

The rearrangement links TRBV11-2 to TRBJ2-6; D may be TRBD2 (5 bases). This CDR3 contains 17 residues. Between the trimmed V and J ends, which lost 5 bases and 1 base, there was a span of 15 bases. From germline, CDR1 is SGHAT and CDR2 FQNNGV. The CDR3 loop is CASSEGIPTSGANVLTF. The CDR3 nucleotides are TGTGCCAGCAGCGAGGGCATCCCCACTTCTGGGGCCAACGTCCTGACTTTC. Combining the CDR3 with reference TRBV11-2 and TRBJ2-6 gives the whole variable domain EAGVAQSPRYKIIEKRQSVAFWCNPISGHATLYWYQQILGQGPKLLIQFQNNGVVDDSQLPKDRFSAERLKGVDSTLKIQPAKLEDSAVYLCASSEGIPTSGANVLTFGAGSRLTVL.